A selection of T cell receptor beta chains follows, all from one sample in a study of cytomegalovirus exposure and HLA in healthy donors. Sequenced by immunoSEQ multiplex PCR; TCRdb stores in-frame clones only, minus some. The sample yields more than 150,000 clones, less than 80% seen once. Sequenced sample: PBMCs. These receptors were taken from a man between 18 and 29 years old in good health and CMV-seronegative. Each CDR3 is given with its conserved first and last residue. Fields, in order: D gene, clone size, V gene, J gene, CDR3 protein, CDR3 DNA. D genes are given only for firm matches. Clone sizes are given selectively: once, few, many, or a class where the clone is expanded.

>.|.|TRBV27|TRBJ2-4
CASSFRGRDIQYF
TGTGCCAGCAGTTTCAGGGGACGAGACATTCAGTACTTC
>TRBD1|.|TRBV27|TRBJ1-2
CASSLRQGGGYTF
TGTGCCAGCAGTTTAAGGCAGGGGGGTGGCTACACCTTC
>.|.|TRBV7-8|TRBJ1-6
CASSLASGQVNSPLHF
TGTGCCAGCAGCTTGGCAAGTGGTCAAGTCAATTCACCCCTCCACTTT
>TRBD1|few|TRBV7-9|TRBJ2-7
CASGYRGRYEQYF
TGTGCCAGCGGGTACAGGGGGCGGTACGAGCAGTACTTC
>.|.|TRBV18|TRBJ1-2
CASSPGENYGYTF
TGTGCCAGCTCACCTGGGGAGAACTATGGCTACACCTTC
>.|.|TRBV19|TRBJ2-2
CASSSGGRRTGELFF
TGTGCCAGTAGTTCCGGGGGGCGCCGGACCGGGGAGCTGTTTTTT
>TRBD2|.|TRBV7-2|TRBJ2-3
CASSSQSGGSTDTQYF
TGTGCCAGCAGCTCCCAAAGCGGGGGTAGCACAGATACGCAGTATTTT
>.|few|TRBV27|TRBJ2-3
CASRRIDTQYF
TGTGCCAGCAGGAGAATAGATACGCAGTATTTT
>TRBD1|.|TRBV7-9|TRBJ2-3
CASSLGDRGSTDTQYF
TGTGCCAGCAGCTTAGGAGACAGGGGGTCAACAGATACGCAGTATTTT
>TRBD2|.|TRBV5-5|TRBJ2-3
CASSKREGRLEDTQYF
TGTGCCAGCAGCAAGCGGGAGGGCCGATTGGAAGATACGCAGTATTTT
>.|.|TRBV15|TRBJ1-4
CATSRVGPQGSKLFF
TGTGCCACCAGCAGAGTGGGCCCGCAGGGGTCAAAACTGTTTTTT
>.|.|TRBV27|TRBJ1-1
CASSLYRPDEAFF
TGTGCCAGCAGTTTATACAGACCAGATGAAGCTTTCTTT
>.|.|TRBV28|TRBJ1-6
CASSLPQWTVGQGSPPHF
.
>.|.|TRBV27|TRBJ1-1
CASSYHREPNPLMNTEAFF
TGTGCCAGCAGTTACCACAGGGAGCCGAATCCTTTGATGAACACTGAAGCTTTCTTT
>.|.|TRBV5-6|TRBJ1-1
CASSHPYPNTEAFF
TGTGCCAGCAGCCATCCCTACCCGAACACTGAAGCTTTCTTT
>.|few|TRBV5-8|TRBJ1-2
CASSLDLGGVGYTF
TGTGCCAGCAGCTTGGATTTAGGGGGGGTTGGCTACACCTTC
>TRBD1|.|TRBV25-1|TRBJ1-5
CASSGQGNQPQHF
TGTGCCAGCAGTGGACAGGGGAATCAGCCCCAGCATTTT
>.|.|TRBV6-5|TRBJ2-3
CASSYEWGLQYF
TGTGCCAGCAGTTACGAGTGGGGGCTGCAGTATTTT
>.|.|TRBV5-1|TRBJ1-6
CASSYRELYNSPLHF
TGCGCCAGCAGCTACCGCGAACTTTATAATTCACCCCTCCACTTT
>TRBD1|.|TRBV29-1|TRBJ2-5
CSAPDRGQETQYF
TGCAGCGCTCCAGACAGGGGCCAAGAGACCCAGTACTTC
>TRBD2|.|TRBV9|TRBJ2-5
CASSVVGSGMETQYF
TGTGCCAGCAGCGTAGTTGGCAGCGGGATGGAGACCCAGTACTTC
>TRBD1|few|TRBV7-8|TRBJ1-5
CASSFGTDNQPQHF
TGTGCCAGCAGCTTCGGGACAGACAATCAGCCCCAGCATTTT
>TRBD1|.|TRBV4-2|TRBJ2-7
CASSHPGTGGYEQYF
TGTGCCAGCAGCCACCCCGGGACAGGGGGCTACGAGCAGTACTTC
>TRBD1|few|TRBV14|TRBJ1-4
CASSSRDSREKLFF
TGTGCCAGCAGCTCTCGGGACAGCCGTGAAAAACTGTTTTTT
>TRBD2|.|TRBV14|TRBJ2-1
CASSQWKRGSSYNEQFF
TGTGCCAGCAGCCAGTGGAAGCGGGGGAGCTCCTACAATGAGCAGTTCTTC
>TRBD1|.|TRBV10-3|TRBJ1-1
CAISARKTGAEAFF
TGTGCCATCAGTGCTAGAAAAACAGGGGCTGAAGCTTTCTTT
>.|.|TRBV10-1|TRBJ1-3
CASSESVGNTIYF
TGCGCCAGCAGTGAGTCAGTCGGGAACACCATATATTTT
>.|once|TRBV27|TRBJ1-6
CASSLERRNSPLHF
TGTGCCAGCAGTTTAGAAAGGAGAAATTCACCCCTCCACTTT
>.|few|TRBV7-2|TRBJ2-3
CASSPSLGGSTDTQYF
TGTGCCAGCAGCCCTAGCCTCGGGGGTAGCACAGATACGCAGTATTTT
>TRBD2|.|TRBV5-1|TRBJ2-2
CASTRRGANTGELFF
TGCGCCAGCACCCGGCGGGGGGCGAACACCGGGGAGCTGTTTTTT
>TRBD1|.|TRBV6-1|TRBJ1-1
CASMRQGWLQAFF
TGTGCCAGCATGCGACAGGGGTGGCTTCAAGCTTTCTTT
>.|once|TRBV5-1|TRBJ2-7
CASSPRTASYEQYF
TGCGCCAGCAGCCCCCGGACAGCATCCTACGAGCAGTACTTC
>TRBD2|.|TRBV5-4|TRBJ2-3
CASSQSGTLPSTDTQYF
TGTGCCAGCAGTCAAAGCGGGACCCTGCCTAGCACAGATACGCAGTATTTT
>TRBD1|.|TRBV5-1|TRBJ1-5
CASRDGTGNQPQHF
TGCGCCAGCAGGGATGGGACAGGCAATCAGCCCCAGCATTTT
>TRBD2|.|TRBV11-2|TRBJ2-7
CASGAGGSHEQYF
TGTGCCAGCGGGGCGGGGGGGTCCCACGAGCAGTACTTC
>.|.|TRBV30|TRBJ1-2
CAWTDSLGGYTF
TGTGCCTGGACCGATTCACTCGGGGGCTACACCTTC
>.|.|TRBV19|TRBJ1-2
CASSPQQGGSYTF
TGTGCCAGTAGTCCCCAGCAGGGAGGGAGCTACACCTTC
>.|.|TRBV5-1|TRBJ1-5
CASSLGLNSNQPQHF
TGCGCCAGCAGCTTGGGGCTGAATAGCAATCAGCCCCAGCATTTT
>TRBD2|.|TRBV5-1|TRBJ2-7
CASSSTGTSGLYEQYF
TGCGCCAGCAGCTCTACCGGGACTAGCGGCCTCTACGAGCAGTACTTC
>TRBD2|once|TRBV7-3|TRBJ2-1
CASSQLAGVSNEQFF
TGTGCCAGCAGTCAACTAGCGGGAGTGAGTAATGAGCAGTTCTTC
>.|.|TRBV6-5|TRBJ2-2
CASRLEAGELFF
TGTGCCAGCAGACTTGAAGCCGGGGAGCTGTTTTTT
>.|.|TRBV28|TRBJ1-2
CASSPEGQANYGYTF
TGTGCCAGCAGCCCTGAGGGCCAAGCTAACTATGGCTACACCTTC
>TRBD1|.|TRBV7-6|TRBJ1-5
CASSLRTGGNQPQHF
TGTGCCAGCAGCTTGAGGACAGGGGGCAATCAGCCCCAGCATTTT
>.|.|TRBV5-1|TRBJ2-2
CASSTRGNTGELFF
TGCGCCAGCAGCACCAGGGGGAACACCGGGGAGCTGTTTTTT
>TRBD2|.|TRBV6-5|TRBJ2-7
CASSISSGGYYEQYF
TGTGCCAGCAGTATTTCTAGCGGGGGGTACTACGAGCAGTACTTC
>.|.|TRBV6-6|TRBJ1-1
CASSYSEETEAFF
TGTGCCAGCAGTTACTCTGAGGAGACTGAAGCTTTCTTT
>.|once|TRBV30|TRBJ2-3
CAWSVTFHADTQYF
TGTGCCTGGAGTGTAACTTTCCATGCAGATACGCAGTATTTT
>.|.|TRBV2|TRBJ2-3
CAGRSTPSTDTQYF
TGTGCCGGCCGGTCGACACCCAGCACAGATACGCAGTATTTT
>TRBD1|few|TRBV7-3|TRBJ1-1
CASSPTGGVNTEAFF
TGTGCCAGCAGCCCGACAGGGGGCGTGAACACTGAAGCTTTCTTT
>TRBD1|.|TRBV19|TRBJ1-2
CASGQQGKGGYTF
TGTGCCAGCGGACAACAGGGGAAAGGCGGCTACACCTTC
>.|.|TRBV5-1|TRBJ1-6
CASSSGQTNSPLHF
TGCGCCAGCAGCTCAGGACAGACTAATTCACCCCTCCACTTT
>.|.|TRBV28|TRBJ1-4
CASRARVEKLFF
TGTGCCAGCAGGGCGAGGGTGGAAAAACTATTTTTT
>TRBD1|.|TRBV5-1|TRBJ2-7
CASRKRTGKLNYEQYF
TGCGCCAGCCGGAAACGGACAGGGAAGTTGAACTACGAGCAGTACTTC
>.|.|TRBV5-6|TRBJ1-5
CASSPGGGEQPQHF
TGTGCCAGCAGCCCGGGAGGAGGGGAGCAGCCCCAGCATTTT
>.|few|TRBV28|TRBJ2-5
CASTSGLRETQYF
TGTGCCAGCACCTCAGGGCTGCGGGAGACCCAGTACTTC
>.|.|TRBV6-1|TRBJ1-6
CASSEYQGAYNSPLHF
TGTGCCAGCAGTGAATACCAGGGTGCCTATAATTCACCCCTCCACTTT